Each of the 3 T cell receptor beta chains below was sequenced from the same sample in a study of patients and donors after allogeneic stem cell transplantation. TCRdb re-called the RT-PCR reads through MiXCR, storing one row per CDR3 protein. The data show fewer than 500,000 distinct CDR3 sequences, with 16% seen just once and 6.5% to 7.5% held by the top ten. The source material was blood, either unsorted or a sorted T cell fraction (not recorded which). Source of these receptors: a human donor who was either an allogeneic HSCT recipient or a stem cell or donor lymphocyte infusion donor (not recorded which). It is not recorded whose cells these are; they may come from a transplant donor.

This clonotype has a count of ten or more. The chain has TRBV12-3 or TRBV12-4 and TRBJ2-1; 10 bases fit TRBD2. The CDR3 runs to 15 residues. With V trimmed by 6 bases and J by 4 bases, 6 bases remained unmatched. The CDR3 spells CASSERGGSYNEQFF. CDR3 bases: TGTGCCAGCAGCGAGCGGGGGGGATCTTACAATGAGCAGTTCTTC.

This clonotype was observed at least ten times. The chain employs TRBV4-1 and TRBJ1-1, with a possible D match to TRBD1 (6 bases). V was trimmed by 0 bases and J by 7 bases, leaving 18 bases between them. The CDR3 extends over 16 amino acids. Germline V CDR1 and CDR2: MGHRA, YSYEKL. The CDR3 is CASSQEGGPRGVEAFF. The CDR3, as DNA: TGCGCCAGCAGCCAAGAAGGGGGGCCCCGAGGGGTTGAAGCTTTCTTT.

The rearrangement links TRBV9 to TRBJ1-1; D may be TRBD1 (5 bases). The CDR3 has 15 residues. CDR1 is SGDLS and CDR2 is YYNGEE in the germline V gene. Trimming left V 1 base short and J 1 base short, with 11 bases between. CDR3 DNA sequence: TGTGCCAGCAGCGTAACCCCTACAGGGAACACTGAAGCTTTCTTT. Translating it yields CASSVTPTGNTEAFF.